This TCR beta chain was obtained from a study of T cells in Graves' hyperthyroidism and ophthalmopathy. On this clonotype: Antigen unknown.

These patients, aged 18 to 65, had recently diagnosed hyperthyroidism lasting under 2 months. A patient was excluded if there was uncontrolled infection, other autoimmune disease, pregnancy or lactation. Orbital computed tomography and thyroid ultrasound, together with serum TRAb and thyroxine and clinical symptoms, were used for diagnoses. Amplification of TCR beta CDR3 regions was performed using RNA transcripts as template. HTBI primers were used for first-round RT-PCR of the TCR CDR3. TCRdb re-derived calls from the multiplex PCR reads in MiXCR, one entry per CDR3 protein. This table has some 600,000 distinct CDR3 sequences, under 60% appearing once. After removal of 7 bases from V and 10 bases from J, the junction contained 11 bases not matched to a gene. Germline assignment: CDR1 ENHRY and CDR2 SYGVKD. This CDR3 is 13 amino acids long. Study findings and constraints: Onset of ophthalmopathy came a median approximately 6.5 months after the model predicted it.

The V gene is TRBV10-3, the J gene TRBJ1-1, with TRBD1 matching 8 bases. The sequence was obtained from a woman between 18 and 29 years old with Graves' hyperthyroidism. The sequenced sample consisted of peripheral blood or thyroid tissue (not recorded which). This chain's CDR3 is CAITWDRQGLAFF. DNA of the CDR3: TGTGCCATCACCTGGGACAGGCAGGGGTTAGCTTTCTTT.